This entry describes one TCR beta chain. Its antigen is unidentified. The data originate from a study of long-term antiretroviral therapy in people with HIV. Study-level findings and limits: The clones with expansion before ART were dominant in the repertoire at all time points.

Treatment for every participant with HIV took place in the United States. Assay version v3.0 of immunoSEQ was used, and it was run at survey level. Clones were read by immunoSEQ multiplex PCR, and TCRdb kept only the in-frame ones, dropping some. The sample contains about 25,000 clones, approximately 78% of which appear only once. The source of this sequence is a man aged 45-65 years with HIV. The starting material was unsorted PBMCs, obtained 2.9 years after starting antiretroviral therapy.

This chain's CDR3 is CASSLEATGGITGELFF. CDR3 bases: TGTGCCAGCAGCTTAGAGGCGACAGGGGGCATAACCGGGGAGCTGTTTTTT. This chain connects TRBV11-3 to TRBJ2-2; 10 bases map to TRBD1. The germline V gene has CDR1 SGHNT and CDR2 YENEEA. The CDR3 is 17 residues long. The ends lost 0 bases at V and 5 bases at J; junction bases unmatched: 6. Complete variable domain (other parts from reference TRBV11-3 and TRBJ2-2): EAGVVQSPRYKIIEKKQPVAFWCNPISGHNTLYWYLQNLGQGPELLIRYENEEAVDDSQLPKDRFSAERLKGVDSTLKIQPAELGDSAVYLCASSLEATGGITGELFFGEGSRLTVL.